One and the same sample provided the 29 T cell receptor beta chains below, sequenced in a study of cytomegalovirus exposure and HLA in healthy donors. The table came from immunoSEQ multiplex PCR; TCRdb's copy has only in-frame clones and leaves some out. Among a few hundred thousand clones listed, 86% were seen once. The sample comprised PBMCs. Source of these receptors: a woman younger than 30 in good health and CMV-seronegative.

This clone was counted a few times. This chain connects TRBV9 to TRBJ2-7; 10 bases align to TRBD2. Germline V lookup: CDR1 SGDLS, CDR2 YYNGEE. J was trimmed by 3 bases and V by 4 bases; bases with no gene match: 4. The CDR3 consists of 14 residues. This CDR3 reads CASSLGTSDYEQYF. The CDR3 nucleotides are TGTGCCAGCAGCTTAGGGACTAGCGACTACGAGCAGTACTTC.

CDR3 in DNA: TGTGCCAGCAGTGTGCGGCAGGGGGAAGATACGCAGTATTTT. Protein product: CASSVRQGEDTQYF. The rearrangement joins TRBV2 to TRBJ2-3; 7 positions match TRBD1. The V segment lost 4 bases and the J segment 5 bases; nucleotides outside the gene matches: 6. CDR1 and CDR2 from the germline V gene are SNHLY and FYNNEI. The CDR3 spans 14 residues.

The chain links TRBV7-8 to TRBJ2-7; 10 positions match TRBD2. The V gene end was trimmed by 1 base and the J gene end by 4 bases; junction bases not matched to a gene: 7. Germline CDR1 is SGHVS and CDR2 is FQNEAQ. The CDR3 has 16 amino acids. The CDR3 loop reads CASSLDPSGSLYEQYF. CDR3 nucleotide sequence: TGTGCCAGCAGCTTAGACCCTAGCGGGAGCTTGTACGAGCAGTACTTC.

The chain has TRBV2 and TRBJ1-2; TRBD1 agrees at 8 bases. Looked up from germline, CDR1 is SNHLY and CDR2 is FYNNEI. The CDR3 loop spans 13 amino acids. Trimming took 6 bases from V and 7 from J; bases not matched to a gene: 7. The DNA of the CDR3 is TGTGCCAGCAGCCCACTAACAGGGGGTGGCTACACCTTC. Its translation is CASSPLTGGGYTF.

This clone was observed a handful of times. This same CDR3 is encoded by further DNA sequences in the sample. CDR3 in amino acids: CASSYDRNYGYTF. The DNA of the CDR3 is TGTGCCAGCAGTTACGACAGAAACTATGGCTACACCTTC. The chain uses TRBV6-5 and TRBJ1-2, with a weak D call TRBD1 (5 bases). This CDR3 comprises 13 residues. Trimming took 2 bases from V and 2 from J, leaving 6 bases between them. Per the germline V gene, CDR1 is MNHEY and CDR2 is SVGAGI.

The genes are TRBV7-9 and TRBJ2-2; D gene uncertain. Trimming removed 2 bases from V and 1 base from J, with 8 bases in between. The V gene's germline CDR1 is SEHNR and CDR2 FQNEAQ (reference sequence). This CDR3 comprises 15 residues. The DNA for the CDR3 is TGTGCCAGCAGCTTAACGTTACAGAACACCGGGGAGCTGTTTTTT. This translates into CASSLTLQNTGELFF.

The V call is TRBV6-5, the J call TRBJ2-5; the match to TRBD1 covers 8 bases. CDR1 and CDR2 (germline): MNHEY, SVGAGI. V was pared by 7 bases and J by 5 bases, with 6 bases of the junction left unmatched. This CDR3 is 13 amino acids long. CDR3 nucleotides: TGTGCCAGCACCCCCCGGGACAGGGAGACCCAGTACTTC. This gives the protein CASTPRDRETQYF.

The chain is built from TRBV25-1 and TRBJ2-5; D might be TRBD2 (5 bases). Germline CDR1 and CDR2: MGHDK and SYGVNS. There are 15 residues in the CDR3. V was pared by 1 base and J by 7 bases, with 16 bases between. CDR3 nucleotide sequence: TGTGCCAGCAGTGAATGGAATGAGGGAATGGGGACCCAGTACTTC. It specifies CASSEWNEGMGTQYF.

There are a few counts of this clone. The chain employs TRBV4-2 and TRBJ1-2, with D unresolved. The germline V gene has CDR1 LGHNA and CDR2 YNFKEQ. The CDR3 extends over 14 amino acids. The germline V and J ends were trimmed by 4 bases and 2 bases, with 11 bases remaining between them. The CDR3 loop is CASSPAEANYGYTF. CDR3 nucleotides: TGTGCCAGCAGCCCCGCTGAGGCCAACTATGGCTACACCTTC.

The chain carries TRBV18 and TRBJ1-4, with 7 bases lining up with TRBD1. Germline CDR1 reads KGHSH; CDR2 reads LQKENI. V shed 5 bases and J 3 bases; nucleotides not matched to a gene: 0. This CDR3 spans 13 amino acids. CDR3 coding DNA: TGTGCCAGCTCAACAGGGGCTAATGAAAAACTGTTTTTT. Translated, it gives CASSTGANEKLFF. Together with reference TRBV18 and TRBJ1-4, the CDR3 gives the full variable domain: NAGVMQNPRHLVRRRGQEARLRCSPMKGHSHVYWYRQLPEEGLKFMVYLQKENIIDESGMPKERFSAEFPKEGPSILRIQQVVRGDSAAYFCASSTGANEKLFFGSGTQLSVL.

This clone was seen only once. V usage is TRBV11-3 and J usage is TRBJ2-5; 9 positions agree with TRBD2. This CDR3 spans 16 amino acids. J gave up 7 bases and V 5 bases, and 14 bases lay outside the gene matches. Germline-derived CDR1 and CDR2 are SGHNT and YENEEA. CDR3 residues: CASSGGSSGSPGTQYF. The CDR3 nucleotides are TGTGCCAGCAGCGGAGGTAGTAGCGGGAGCCCGGGGACCCAGTACTTC.

V gene TRBV4-1 combines with J gene TRBJ2-7, with D perhaps TRBD2 (7 bases). This CDR3 contains 17 residues. Germline loops: CDR1 MGHRA, CDR2 YSYEKL. V was pared by 0 bases and J by 1 base, with 16 bases between. The DNA of the CDR3 is TGCGCCAGCAGCCAAGAATGGTGGGGGGGCGCTTCCTACGAGCAGTACTTC. Its translation: CASSQEWWGGASYEQYF.

The V call is TRBV4-1, the J call TRBJ2-7; 16 bases align to TRBD2. The V and J ends lost 3 bases and 2 bases, in that order; junction bases with no gene match: 4. CDR3 length: 17 amino acids. The germline V gene has CDR1 MGHRA and CDR2 YSYEKL. CDR3 bases: TGCGCCAGCAGCCAGGAGGGACTAGCGGGAGGGACCTACGAGCAGTACTTC. Translated: CASSQEGLAGGTYEQYF.

The rearrangement uses TRBV30 and TRBJ2-5, with 8 bases aligning to TRBD2. Germline CDR1 is GTSNPN and CDR2 is SVGIG (reference sequence). After removal of 7 bases from V and 3 bases from J, the junction contained 13 bases not matched to a gene. The length of the CDR3 is 15 residues. CDR3 nucleotide sequence: TGTGCCTTAGAGGGGCTAGCGGGCTTGAAAGAGACCCAGTACTTC. It translates to CALEGLAGLKETQYF.

This clone came up once. The chain has TRBV13 and TRBJ2-7; weak D call: TRBD2 (5 bases). The CDR3 is made up of 15 amino acids. Germline V CDR1 and CDR2: PRHDT, FYEKMQ (reference sequence). V was pared by 5 bases and J by 0 bases, with 14 bases between. As DNA, the CDR3 is TGTGCCAGCAGCCGACCGGACTTGACCTCCTACGAGCAGTACTTC. This gives the protein CASSRPDLTSYEQYF.

The chain links TRBV7-3 to TRBJ2-5, with D possibly TRBD2 on 5 matching bases. Germline V CDR1 and CDR2: SGHTA, FQGTGA. The ends were cut back, 0 bases at V and 6 bases at J, with 17 bases in the middle. CDR3 length: 16 residues. CDR3 protein: CASSLTEDPQGKTQYF. The CDR3 nucleotides are TGTGCCAGCAGCTTAACGGAGGACCCCCAAGGGAAGACCCAGTACTTC.

V is TRBV4-2 and J is TRBJ1-1; D is ambiguous. The CDR3 has 16 residues. From germline, CDR1 is LGHNA and CDR2 YNFKEQ. V lost 1 base and J lost 1, with 13 bases in between. The CDR3 region has the DNA TGTGCCAGCAGCCAAGTTGTTGGGCAGCCGAACACTGAAGCTTTCTTT. It codes for CASSQVVGQPNTEAFF.

The rearrangement joins TRBV4-3 to TRBJ2-5, with TRBD1 as a possible D gene (6 bases). V dropped 0 bases and J dropped 4 bases, with 12 bases sitting between them. This CDR3 comprises 15 residues. The germline V gene encodes CDR1 LGHNA and CDR2 YSLEER. The CDR3 coding sequence is TGCGCCAGCAGCCAAGAAGGGGGTGTAGGAGAGACCCAGTACTTC. Translated: CASSQEGGVGETQYF.

The chain joins TRBV18 to TRBJ2-7; TRBD2 might be the D (5 bases). The ends were cut back, 5 bases at V and 2 bases at J, with 16 bases in the middle. The CDR3 is 15 amino acids. From germline, CDR1 is KGHSH and CDR2 LQKENI. The CDR3 bases are TGTGCCAGCTCAACCCCGCTGACTAATACCTACGAGCAGTACTTC. It codes for CASSTPLTNTYEQYF.

This clone was counted a single time. This rearrangement joins TRBV28 to TRBJ2-2, with TRBD2 matching 11 bases. Germline V gene sequence: CDR1 MDHEN, CDR2 SYDVKM. Unmatched junction bases numbered 14, after V lost 5 bases and J lost 3 bases. The CDR3 totals 19 residues. The chain's CDR3 is CASSMILAGVMVDTGELFF. CDR3 DNA: TGTGCCAGCAGTATGATACTAGCGGGAGTGATGGTTGACACCGGGGAGCTGTTTTTT.

CDR3 nucleotide sequence: TGTGCCAGCAGTTACCCGACAGGTCCAGCCTACGAGCAGTACTTC. Its protein product is CASSYPTGPAYEQYF. The chain combines TRBV28 with TRBJ2-7; TRBD1 might be the D (6 bases). The germline V gene has CDR1 MDHEN and CDR2 SYDVKM. The CDR3 totals 15 residues. Trimming left V 4 bases short and J 2 bases short, with 15 bases between. Using reference TRBV28 and TRBJ2-7 for the parts outside the CDR3, the full variable domain is DVKVTQSSRYLVKRTGEKVFLECVQDMDHENMFWYRQDPGLGLRLIYFSYDVKMKEKGDIPEGYSVSREKKERFSLILESASTNQTSMYLCASSYPTGPAYEQYFGPGTRLTVT.

This chain uses TRBV7-3 with TRBJ1-1; 8 bases map to TRBD1. Trimming at V came to 4 bases and at J to 5 bases, leaving 6 bases not matched to a gene. There are 14 residues in the CDR3. CDR1 SGHTA and CDR2 FQGTGA come from the germline V gene. The CDR3 here is CASSSTGVGTEAFF. CDR3 coding DNA: TGTGCCAGCAGCTCGACAGGGGTCGGAACTGAAGCTTTCTTT.

The chain uses TRBV11-3 and TRBJ2-7; 11 bases map to TRBD2. The germline V gene encodes CDR1 SGHNT and CDR2 YENEEA. V dropped 5 bases and J dropped 6; count of bases not matched to a gene: 6. The length of the CDR3 is 14 residues. CDR3 bases: TGTGCCAGCAGCGCGTCCGGGACTAGCGGCGAGCAGTACTTC. Translated: CASSASGTSGEQYF. Using reference TRBV11-3 and TRBJ2-7 for the parts outside the CDR3, the full variable domain is EAGVVQSPRYKIIEKKQPVAFWCNPISGHNTLYWYLQNLGQGPELLIRYENEEAVDDSQLPKDRFSAERLKGVDSTLKIQPAELGDSAVYLCASSASGTSGEQYFGPGTRLTVT.

This chain uses TRBV29-1 with TRBJ2-1, with 10 bases identical to TRBD2. Germline CDR1 reads SQVTM; CDR2 reads ANQGSEA. The V gene end was trimmed by 7 bases and the J gene end by 5 bases; junction bases not matched to a gene: 5. The CDR3 sequence is 13 residues long. The CDR3 sequence: CSATGLADNEQFF. DNA of the CDR3: TGCAGCGCCACCGGACTAGCGGACAATGAGCAGTTCTTC.

With respect to this clone: The junction and the germline gene differ at one end; a read error may be behind it. The chain recombines TRBV7-7 with TRBJ2-1; the match to TRBD1 covers 8 bases. This CDR3 region has 14 residues. Per the germline V gene, CDR1 is SSHAT and CDR2 is FNYEAQ (reference sequence). CDR3 sequence reads: CASSQDRVGNEQFF. CDR3 coding DNA: TGTGCTAGCAGCCAGGACAGGGTCGGTAATGAGCAGTTCTTC.

This clone showed up just once. The rearrangement uses TRBV9 and TRBJ2-1; the match to TRBD2 covers 7 bases. The V and J ends lost 0 bases and 9 bases, in that order; junction bases with no gene match: 9. Germline V gene lookup returns CDR1 SGDLS and CDR2 YYNGEE. This CDR3 has 15 residues. The CDR3 loop reads CASSVAETWGGEQFF. The CDR3 region has the DNA TGTGCCAGCAGCGTAGCGGAGACATGGGGGGGTGAGCAGTTCTTC.

This clone was seen only once. One junction end disagrees with the germline gene, perhaps due to a read error. V is TRBV28 and J is TRBJ2-3; tentative D call: TRBD1 (5 bases). CDR1 and CDR2 from the germline V gene are MDHEN and SYDVKM. The length of the CDR3 is 11 residues. Here the CDR3 reads CASSLWGRLNF. Written as DNA, the CDR3 is TGTGCCAGCAGTTTATGGGGGCGCCTGAATTTT.

The rearrangement uses TRBV25-1 and TRBJ1-3, with D tentatively TRBD1 (5 bases). CDR3 length: 17 residues. Germline assignment: CDR1 MGHDK and CDR2 SYGVNS. V shed 3 bases and J shed 4 bases, with 19 bases lying between them. The CDR3 protein is CASSDPPGGMGGNTIYF. CDR3 coding DNA: TGTGCCAGCAGTGATCCCCCCGGGGGGATGGGGGGAAACACCATATATTTT.

The chain couples TRBV7-9 to TRBJ2-1; D perhaps matches TRBD2 (6 bases). Germline V CDR1 and CDR2: SEHNR, FQNEAQ (reference sequence). The V end was cut by 2 bases, the J end by 6 bases, with 17 bases between. This CDR3 contains 16 residues. This CDR3 is CASSLQTGSVGNEQFF. The CDR3, as DNA: TGTGCCAGCAGCTTACAGACCGGGAGTGTGGGCAATGAGCAGTTCTTC.